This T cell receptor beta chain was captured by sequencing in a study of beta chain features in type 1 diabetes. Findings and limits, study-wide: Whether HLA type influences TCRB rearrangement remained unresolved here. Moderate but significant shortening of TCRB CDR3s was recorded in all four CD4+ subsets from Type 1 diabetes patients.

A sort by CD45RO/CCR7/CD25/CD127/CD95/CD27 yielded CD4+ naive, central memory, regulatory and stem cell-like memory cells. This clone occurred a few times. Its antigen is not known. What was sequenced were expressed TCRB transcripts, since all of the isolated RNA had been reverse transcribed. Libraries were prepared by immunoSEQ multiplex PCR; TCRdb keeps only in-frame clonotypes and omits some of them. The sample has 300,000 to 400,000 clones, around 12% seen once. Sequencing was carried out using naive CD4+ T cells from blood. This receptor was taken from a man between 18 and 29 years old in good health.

The CDR3 is CASAGQGNSYEQYF. The DNA for the CDR3 is TGCGCCAGCGCGGGACAGGGTAACTCCTACGAGCAGTACTTC. This chain joins TRBV5-1 and TRBJ2-7; TRBD1 matches 9 bases. The junction had 5 bases not matched to a gene; V was cut back by 7 bases and J by 0 bases. This CDR3 has 14 residues. CDR1 SGHRS and CDR2 YFSETQ come from the germline V gene.